These T cell receptor beta chains were read from a single sample in a study of T cell responses to AZD1222 COVID-19 vaccine. Assay used: immunoSEQ multiplex PCR; TCRdb lists only in-frame clones, some missing. The sample yields 85,000 or so clones, around nine tenths seen once. The specimen was peripheral blood, collected 28 days after the second AZD1222 dose. These receptors came from an adult who received the AZD1222 COVID-19 vaccine. Both conserved end residues are part of each CDR3. Fields, in order: V gene, J gene, clone size, D gene, CDR3 DNA, CDR3 protein. D genes are given only for firm matches. Rows give clone size only sometimes, using once, few, many, or a class for an expanded clone.

v_gene: TRBV6-5
j_gene: TRBJ2-1
abundance: NA
d_gene: NA
CDR3nt: TGTGCCAGCTGGACAGCTAGTTACAATGAGCAGTTCTTC
CDR3aa: CASWTASYNEQFF

v_gene: TRBV5-1
j_gene: TRBJ2-3
abundance: NA
d_gene: NA
CDR3nt: TGCGCCAGCAGCCGGGGCCCGGCAACAGATACGCAGTATTTT
CDR3aa: CASSRGPATDTQYF

v_gene: TRBV20-1
j_gene: TRBJ1-6
abundance: NA
d_gene: TRBD1
CDR3nt: TGCAGTGCTAGTCAGGGGGCTACGGATTCACCCCTCCACTTT
CDR3aa: CSASQGATDSPLHF

v_gene: TRBV29-1
j_gene: TRBJ2-5
abundance: few
d_gene: TRBD2
CDR3nt: TGCAGCGCATCGGGGGGACAAGAGACCCAGTACTTC
CDR3aa: CSASGGQETQYF

v_gene: TRBV21-1
j_gene: TRBJ1-2
abundance: NA
d_gene: NA
CDR3nt: TGTGCCCTACTGGGAGTACCACTATCCTATGGCTACACCTTC
CDR3aa: CALLGVPLSYGYTF

v_gene: TRBV19
j_gene: TRBJ2-5
abundance: once
d_gene: TRBD2
CDR3nt: TGTGCCAGTAGTATAGTAGCGGGGGGGCCGTTGGAGACCCAGTACTTC
CDR3aa: CASSIVAGGPLETQYF

v_gene: TRBV7-9
j_gene: TRBJ2-5
abundance: once
d_gene: TRBD2
CDR3nt: TGTGCCAGCAGCTTAGTTGCTAGCGGGGGGTGGACCGCAAGGACCCAGTACTTC
CDR3aa: CASSLVASGGWTARTQYF

v_gene: TRBV11-2
j_gene: TRBJ2-7
abundance: NA
d_gene: NA
CDR3nt: TGTGCCAGCAGCTCCCTCTACGAGCAGTACTTC
CDR3aa: CASSSLYEQYF

v_gene: TRBV4-1
j_gene: TRBJ1-4
abundance: NA
d_gene: TRBD1
CDR3nt: TGCGCCAGCAGCCTCTCTAATACAGGGGATGAAAAACTGTTTTTT
CDR3aa: CASSLSNTGDEKLFF

v_gene: TRBV7-9
j_gene: TRBJ1-1
abundance: NA
d_gene: NA
CDR3nt: TGTGCCAGCAACAGAAGGGACGGCATGAACACTGAAGCTTTCTTT
CDR3aa: CASNRRDGMNTEAFF

v_gene: TRBV27
j_gene: TRBJ1-2
abundance: NA
d_gene: NA
CDR3nt: TGTGCCAGCAGTTTACAGGGCACCTATGGCTACACCTTC
CDR3aa: CASSLQGTYGYTF

v_gene: TRBV3-1/TRBV3-2
j_gene: TRBJ1-1
abundance: NA
d_gene: NA
CDR3nt: TGTGCCAGCAGCCCAGGGATCGTGAACACTGAAGCTTTCTTT
CDR3aa: CASSPGIVNTEAFF

v_gene: TRBV28
j_gene: TRBJ1-5
abundance: NA
d_gene: NA
CDR3nt: TGTGCCAGCAGACCCGACAGGAGCGTCAATCAGCCCCAGCATTTT
CDR3aa: CASRPDRSVNQPQHF

v_gene: TRBV5-1
j_gene: TRBJ1-4
abundance: NA
d_gene: NA
CDR3nt: TGCGCCAGCAGCCCAGACGGCAGGGGCAATGAAAAACTGTTTTTT
CDR3aa: CASSPDGRGNEKLFF

v_gene: TRBV2
j_gene: TRBJ2-3
abundance: NA
d_gene: TRBD1
CDR3nt: TGTGCCAGCAGTGGGGGGACAGGGGTTACAGATACGCAGTATTTT
CDR3aa: CASSGGTGVTDTQYF

v_gene: TRBV5-1
j_gene: TRBJ2-2
abundance: NA
d_gene: NA
CDR3nt: TGCGCCAGCAGCTTGGAACCAGGGCAGAAACGCACCGGGGAGCTGTTTTTT
CDR3aa: CASSLEPGQKRTGELFF

v_gene: TRBV28
j_gene: TRBJ1-2
abundance: NA
d_gene: TRBD1
CDR3nt: TGTGCCAGCAGTCGGACAGGGGGCACTGCTAACTATGGCTACACCTTC
CDR3aa: CASSRTGGTANYGYTF

v_gene: TRBV18
j_gene: TRBJ2-1
abundance: NA
d_gene: NA
CDR3nt: TGTGCCAGCTCACGAACCGGGACGGCGAGCTCCTACAATGAGCAGTTCTTC
CDR3aa: CASSRTGTASSYNEQFF

v_gene: TRBV9
j_gene: TRBJ1-4
abundance: NA
d_gene: NA
CDR3nt: TGTGCCAGCAGCGTAGGGAACAGTGCAACTAATGAAAAACTGTTTTTT
CDR3aa: CASSVGNSATNEKLFF

v_gene: TRBV21-1
j_gene: TRBJ1-2
abundance: NA
d_gene: NA
CDR3nt: TGTGCCAGCAGCAAGCCGGGACAGTGGGGTGGCTACACCTTC
CDR3aa: CASSKPGQWGGYTF

v_gene: TRBV7-9
j_gene: TRBJ1-6
abundance: NA
d_gene: TRBD1
CDR3nt: TGTGCCAGCAGGGGTCGGGACAGAAGACATTCACCCCTCCACTTT
CDR3aa: CASRGRDRRHSPLHF

v_gene: TRBV27
j_gene: TRBJ2-1
abundance: NA
d_gene: TRBD2
CDR3nt: TGTGCCAGCAGTTTAGCCCCGGGGGGGAATGAGCAGTTCTTC
CDR3aa: CASSLAPGGNEQFF

v_gene: TRBV28
j_gene: TRBJ1-6
abundance: NA
d_gene: NA
CDR3nt: TGTGCCAGCAGTTTGACGAATTCACCCCTCCACTTT
CDR3aa: CASSLTNSPLHF

v_gene: TRBV28
j_gene: TRBJ2-7
abundance: medium-sized
d_gene: NA
CDR3nt: TGTGCCAGCAGTTTCCAGAACTACGAGCAGTACTTC
CDR3aa: CASSFQNYEQYF

v_gene: TRBV24-1
j_gene: TRBJ2-1
abundance: NA
d_gene: NA
CDR3nt: TGTGCCACCAGTGATTTGGAGGGACCTACTGGGAACAATGAGCAGTTCTTC
CDR3aa: CATSDLEGPTGNNEQFF

v_gene: TRBV7-7
j_gene: TRBJ1-3
abundance: NA
d_gene: NA
CDR3nt: TGTGCTAGCAGCGCCCGGACCGCTGGGGGTGTTGGAAACACCATATATTTT
CDR3aa: CASSARTAGGVGNTIYF

v_gene: TRBV24-1
j_gene: TRBJ2-1
abundance: NA
d_gene: TRBD2
CDR3nt: TGTGCCACCAGTGACCTGAGCGGGAGTAAGAATGAGCAGTTCTTC
CDR3aa: CATSDLSGSKNEQFF

v_gene: TRBV3-1/TRBV3-2
j_gene: TRBJ1-1
abundance: NA
d_gene: NA
CDR3nt: TGTGCCAGCAGCCAAGAGGGAAGGGCCGCTGAAGCTTTCTTT
CDR3aa: CASSQEGRAAEAFF

v_gene: TRBV18
j_gene: TRBJ1-6
abundance: NA
d_gene: NA
CDR3nt: TGTGCCAGCTCACCTGTACGGAATTCACCCCTCCACTTT
CDR3aa: CASSPVRNSPLHF

v_gene: TRBV5-6
j_gene: TRBJ1-2
abundance: NA
d_gene: NA
CDR3nt: TGTGCCAGCAGCTTGTACCGGGGCGGCTACACCTTC
CDR3aa: CASSLYRGGYTF

v_gene: TRBV2
j_gene: TRBJ1-2
abundance: NA
d_gene: NA
CDR3nt: TGTGCCAGCAGTGATCGGGCGGCCGTGGCACCTGGCTACACCTTC
CDR3aa: CASSDRAAVAPGYTF

v_gene: TRBV13
j_gene: TRBJ2-2
abundance: once
d_gene: NA
CDR3nt: TGTGCCAGCAGCTTAGGTGCAGGGTGGAGCGGGGAGCTGTTTTTT
CDR3aa: CASSLGAGWSGELFF

v_gene: TRBV6-5
j_gene: TRBJ1-3
abundance: NA
d_gene: NA
CDR3nt: TGTGCCAGCAGCCGAACTACTACTACTGGAAACACCATATATTTT
CDR3aa: CASSRTTTTGNTIYF

v_gene: TRBV6-6
j_gene: TRBJ1-4
abundance: once
d_gene: NA
CDR3nt: TGTGCCAGCAGTTACTGGACACCGAATGAAAAACTGTTTTTT
CDR3aa: CASSYWTPNEKLFF

v_gene: TRBV7-3
j_gene: TRBJ2-3
abundance: NA
d_gene: TRBD2
CDR3nt: TGTGCCAGCAGCCGCGGACTAGCGGGAGGGCCGAGCACAGATACGCAGTATTTT
CDR3aa: CASSRGLAGGPSTDTQYF

v_gene: TRBV28
j_gene: TRBJ1-6
abundance: few
d_gene: NA
CDR3nt: TGTGCCAGCAGGCCGGGACGGCTTAATTCACCCCTCCACTTT
CDR3aa: CASRPGRLNSPLHF

v_gene: TRBV25-1
j_gene: TRBJ2-7
abundance: NA
d_gene: TRBD1
CDR3nt: TGTGCCACAGGTGGGACAGGCGTGCGCGAGCAGTACTTC
CDR3aa: CATGGTGVREQYF

v_gene: TRBV6-2/TRBV6-3
j_gene: TRBJ2-7
abundance: NA
d_gene: TRBD2
CDR3nt: TGTGCCAGCAGTTACCCCACTAGCGGTACCTACGAGCAGTACTTC
CDR3aa: CASSYPTSGTYEQYF

v_gene: TRBV2
j_gene: TRBJ2-2
abundance: NA
d_gene: TRBD2
CDR3nt: TGTGCCAGCAATTTCCTAATCGGGGGGGCCTCCGGGGAGCTGTTTTTT
CDR3aa: CASNFLIGGASGELFF

v_gene: TRBV7-2
j_gene: TRBJ2-7
abundance: NA
d_gene: NA
CDR3nt: TGTGCCAGCAGCTTTGGCAGACCCTCCTACGAGCAGTACTTC
CDR3aa: CASSFGRPSYEQYF

v_gene: TRBV24-1
j_gene: TRBJ2-3
abundance: NA
d_gene: NA
CDR3nt: TGTGCCACCAGTAGAGGTCGAGGATCAACAGATACGCAGTATTTT
CDR3aa: CATSRGRGSTDTQYF

v_gene: TRBV19
j_gene: TRBJ1-6
abundance: NA
d_gene: NA
CDR3nt: TGTGCCACTCGGGTGAAAGGAAATTCACCCCTCCACTTT
CDR3aa: CATRVKGNSPLHF